Listed here are 31 T cell receptor beta chains from one sample, sequenced in a study of shared clonotypes between healthy human individuals. Method: immunoSEQ multiplex PCR; TCRdb's copy keeps in-frame clones and lacks some. The table has roughly 1.5 million clones, roughly 98% seen once. The sequenced sample was naive CD4+ T cells sorted from blood. Subset noted: CD45RA+ positively selected. The receptors were sampled from a man aged 25 to 40 in good health.

The chain combines TRBV14 with TRBJ2-2, with unresolved D. Between the trimmed V and J ends, which lost 0 bases and 4 bases, there was a span of 3 bases. Germline CDR1 SGHDN, CDR2 FVKESK. This CDR3 region has 13 residues. CDR3: CASSQDATGELFF. The CDR3 DNA reads as TGTGCCAGCAGCCAAGATGCCACCGGGGAGCTGTTTTTT.

The genes are TRBV10-3 and TRBJ2-1, with TRBD1 identical over 9 bases. CDR3 size: 13 residues. Unmatched junction bases numbered 5, after V lost 4 bases and J lost 10 bases. CDR1 ENHRY and CDR2 SYGVKD come from the germline V gene. CDR3 sequence: CAISGGTGLEQFF. The CDR3 coding sequence is TGTGCCATCAGTGGCGGGACAGGGTTGGAGCAGTTCTTC.

The CDR3 sequence: CASSFRGTGNTIYF. In nucleotides, the CDR3 is TGTGCCAGCAGTTTCCGGGGAACTGGAAACACCATATATTTT. The gene calls are TRBV28 and TRBJ1-3; D remains ambiguous. The CDR3 totals 14 residues. Germline assignment: CDR1 MDHEN and CDR2 SYDVKM. V was trimmed by 3 bases and J by 2 bases, leaving 8 bases between them.

The chain is built from TRBV28 and TRBJ1-5; D is unresolved. CDR1 and CDR2 from the germline V gene are MDHEN and SYDVKM. Trimming pared 7 bases from V and 3 bases from J, leaving 10 bases between. CDR3 length: 13 amino acids. CDR3 amino acids: CASTGRFNQPQHF. In nucleotides, the CDR3 is TGTGCCAGCACGGGCAGGTTCAATCAGCCCCAGCATTTT.

The chain is built from TRBV4-3 and TRBJ2-4; 13 bases map to TRBD2. The CDR3 covers 19 residues. The V segment lost 4 bases and the J segment 0 bases; nucleotides outside the gene matches: 9. The germline V gene encodes CDR1 LGHNA and CDR2 YSLEER. CDR3 residues: CASSRLLAGGGVAKNIQYF. In DNA form, the CDR3 reads TGCGCCAGCAGCCGATTACTAGCGGGAGGGGGGGTAGCCAAAAACATTCAGTACTTC.

The chain has TRBV10-3 and TRBJ2-1; TRBD2 is a possible D gene (6 bases). V lost 7 bases to trimming and J lost 1 base, with 35 bases between them. Per the germline V gene, CDR1 is ENHRY and CDR2 is SYGVKD. The length of the CDR3 is 22 residues. The CDR3 spells CAINKRPGVSGAKGTSYNEQFF. The CDR3 nucleotides read TGTGCCATCAACAAGAGACCTGGGGTTAGCGGAGCCAAGGGGACTTCCTACAATGAGCAGTTCTTC.

The chain uses TRBV11-2 and TRBJ2-7; 7 bases are shared with TRBD2. Germline V gene lookup returns CDR1 SGHAT and CDR2 FQNNGV. V was pared by 5 bases and J by 2 bases, with 9 bases of the junction left unmatched. The CDR3 runs to 15 residues. The CDR3 loop is CASSPGLAAPYEQYF. The CDR3 nucleotides read TGTGCCAGCAGCCCCGGTCTAGCGGCTCCCTACGAGCAGTACTTC.

This sequence joins TRBV2 and TRBJ2-7, with 7 positions matching TRBD2. J was trimmed by 6 bases and V by 0 bases; bases with no gene match: 8. CDR1 is SNHLY and CDR2 is FYNNEI in the germline V gene. The CDR3 loop spans 15 amino acids. CDR3 residues: CASSEASRGVGEQYF. DNA of the CDR3: TGTGCCAGCAGTGAAGCGTCCCGGGGGGTAGGCGAGCAGTACTTC.

The CDR3 DNA is TGTGCCAGCAGCGTAAGGGCGGCGGGGGATTACAATGAGCAGTTCTTC. Amino acids: CASSVRAAGDYNEQFF. V and J are TRBV9 and TRBJ2-1, with TRBD2 matching 7 bases. The CDR3 runs to 16 residues. Germline CDR1 is SGDLS and CDR2 is YYNGEE. V trimming: 1 base; J trimming: 4 bases; junction bases outside the gene matches: 8.

With respect to this clone: The same CDR3 also results from other DNA sequences found in this sample. This rearrangement joins TRBV5-4 to TRBJ2-3; D not resolved. The ends were cut back, 3 bases at V and 4 bases at J, with 6 bases in the middle. CDR3 length equals 12 residues. Germline CDR1 reads SGHNT; CDR2 reads YYREEE (reference sequence). The DNA for the CDR3 is TGTGCCAGCAGCTCAACGCCAGATACGCAGTATTTT. This encodes CASSSTPDTQYF.

The gene calls are TRBV15 and TRBJ2-1, with 8 bases matching TRBD1. J lost 7 bases, V lost 5 bases, and 10 bases had no gene match. Germline CDR1 reads LNHNV; CDR2 reads YYDKDF (reference sequence). The CDR3 extends over 15 amino acids. The CDR3 DNA reads TGTGCCACCAGCTCTGGACAGGGACGAACGAATGAGCAGTTCTTC. The encoded protein is CATSSGQGRTNEQFF.

The CDR3, as DNA: TGTGCCAGCAGTGGCGGACTAGCGGGACCTAGGGGATCCTACAATGAGCAGTTCTTC. Amino acids: CASSGGLAGPRGSYNEQFF. The chain combines TRBV2 with TRBJ2-1, with 12 bases matching TRBD2. The CDR3 contains 19 residues. V lost 4 bases, J lost 1 base, and 11 bases stayed unmatched. CDR1 SNHLY and CDR2 FYNNEI come from the germline V gene. Drawing the rest from reference TRBV2 and TRBJ2-1, the complete variable domain is EPEVTQTPSHQVTQMGQEVILRCVPISNHLYFYWYRQILGQKVEFLVSFYNNEISEKSEIFDDQFSVERPDGSNFTLKIRSTKLEDSAMYFCASSGGLAGPRGSYNEQFFGPGTRLTVL.

The chain joins TRBV7-9 to TRBJ1-4; TRBD1 matches at 9 bases. V shed 0 bases, J shed 7 bases, and the junction held 9 bases outside the gene matches. This CDR3 is 17 amino acids long. Per germline, CDR1 SEHNR and CDR2 FQNEAQ (reference sequence). CDR3 sequence reads: CASSLATGDRVTEKLFF. DNA for the CDR3: TGTGCCAGCAGCTTAGCGACCGGGGACAGGGTTACTGAAAAACTGTTTTTT. Full variable domain (missing parts from reference TRBV7-9 and TRBJ1-4): DTGVSQNPRHKITKRGQNVTFRCDPISEHNRLYWYRQTLGQGPEFLTYFQNEAQLEKSRLLSDRFSAERPKGSFSTLEIQRTEQGDSAMYLCASSLATGDRVTEKLFFGSGTQLSVL.

This chain links TRBV6-1 with TRBJ2-7; 7 bases line up with TRBD1. CDR1 is MNHNS, CDR2 SASEGT, per germline. Trimming cost V 3 bases and J 0 bases; bases outside gene matches: 8. The length of the CDR3 is 16 residues. CDR3 residues: CASSDKRDSYSYEQYF. CDR3 DNA sequence: TGTGCCAGCAGTGACAAGAGGGACAGTTACTCCTACGAGCAGTACTTC.

V and J are TRBV7-6 and TRBJ2-1, with TRBD2 matching over 7 bases. Germline V CDR1 and CDR2: SGHVS, FNYEAQ. V shed 5 bases and J 6 bases; nucleotides not matched to a gene: 4. There are 13 residues in the CDR3. CDR3 sequence reads: CASSARLANEQFF. CDR3 coding DNA: TGTGCCAGCAGCGCGAGACTAGCCAATGAGCAGTTCTTC.

The gene calls are TRBV19 and TRBJ2-1; 8 bases line up with TRBD1. V shed 3 bases and J 4 bases; nucleotides not matched to a gene: 8. CDR1 and CDR2 (germline): LNHDA, SQIVND (reference sequence). The CDR3 is made up of 16 amino acids. The CDR3 nucleotides are TGTGCCAGTAGTATTACGATTCAGGGGGCGTACAATGAGCAGTTCTTC. This gives the protein CASSITIQGAYNEQFF.

This clone occurred once. The gene calls are TRBV28 and TRBJ1-1, with a weak D call TRBD1 (6 bases). CDR3 size: 15 residues. Trimming left V 6 bases short and J 0 bases short, with 14 bases between. Germline CDR1 is MDHEN and CDR2 is SYDVKM. The CDR3 DNA sequence: TGTGCCAGCAGCGCGACTGGGACAATGAACACTGAAGCTTTCTTT. This sequence encodes CASSATGTMNTEAFF. The complete variable domain, with remaining parts taken from reference TRBV28 and TRBJ1-1, reads DVKVTQSSRYLVKRTGEKVFLECVQDMDHENMFWYRQDPGLGLRLIYFSYDVKMKEKGDIPEGYSVSREKKERFSLILESASTNQTSMYLCASSATGTMNTEAFFGQGTRLTVV.

The chain uses TRBV5-5 and TRBJ1-2; no reliable D call. V shed 7 bases and J shed 2 bases, with 12 bases lying between them. The germline V gene has CDR1 SGHKS and CDR2 YYEKEE (reference sequence). This CDR3 contains 13 residues. The CDR3 spells CASAGQPNYGYTF. The CDR3 DNA reads as TGTGCCAGCGCTGGGCAGCCGAACTATGGCTACACCTTC.

This chain connects TRBV28 to TRBJ1-2; maybe TRBD1 (6 bases). The CDR3 sequence is 16 residues long. The V gene's germline CDR1 is MDHEN and CDR2 SYDVKM. Trimming took 0 bases from V and 0 from J, leaving 11 bases between them. DNA of the CDR3: TGTGCCAGCAGTTTATGGAGGGGGAGATCTAACTATGGCTACACCTTC. Protein product: CASSLWRGRSNYGYTF.

The chain couples TRBV9 to TRBJ2-5; 7 bases agree with TRBD2. The CDR3 is made up of 15 amino acids. With 0 bases clipped from V and 7 bases from J, the junction kept 9 bases outside the gene matches. Germline loops: CDR1 SGDLS, CDR2 YYNGEE. The CDR3: CASSVVGTNQGTQYF. Written as DNA, the CDR3 is TGTGCCAGCAGCGTAGTCGGGACTAATCAGGGGACCCAGTACTTC.

The V and J genes are TRBV5-5 and TRBJ2-7, with 8 bases fitting TRBD2. Germline lookup yields CDR1 SGHKS and CDR2 YYEKEE (reference sequence). The CDR3 extends over 15 amino acids. The ends lost 4 bases at V and 1 base at J; junction bases unmatched: 7. The CDR3 region has the DNA TGTGCCAGCAGCGGCCGAACTAGCGGATCCTACGAGCAGTACTTC. This gives the protein CASSGRTSGSYEQYF.

V and J are TRBV18 and TRBJ1-1, with D perhaps TRBD1 (5 bases). The CDR3 extends over 14 amino acids. V gave up 8 bases and J gave up 1 base, with 14 bases separating them. CDR1 and CDR2 (germline): KGHSH, LQKENI. CDR3 in amino acids: CASAREGTNTEAFF. For the CDR3, the DNA is TGTGCCAGCGCTAGAGAGGGGACGAACACTGAAGCTTTCTTT.

This clone was seen just once. The chain combines TRBV5-1 with TRBJ2-5; 16 positions agree with TRBD2. The CDR3 totals 19 residues. CDR1 and CDR2 (germline): SGHRS, YFSETQ. With 3 bases clipped from V and 5 bases from J, the junction kept 13 bases outside the gene matches. The CDR3 bases are TGCGCCAGCAGCTCAAGGGGACTAGCGGGAGGGCCAGATGTGGAGACCCAGTACTTC. Translating it yields CASSSRGLAGGPDVETQYF.

The V and J genes are TRBV21-1 and TRBJ1-5. TRBV21-1 is assigned pseudogene status. This CDR3 is built from 16 residues. This chain's CDR3 is CASSKARRGTNQPQHF. Here the CDR3 DNA reads TGTGCCAGCAGCAAAGCGCGGCGAGGGACCAATCAGCCCCAGCATTTT.

This sequence joins TRBV7-9 and TRBJ2-2; D is possibly TRBD2 (5 bases). The CDR3 consists of 15 residues. Germline V lookup: CDR1 SEHNR, CDR2 FQNEAQ (reference sequence). The V gene lost 2 bases and the J gene lost 5 bases, with 12 bases spanning the gap. The CDR3 loop reads CASSLMSPGTGELFF. CDR3 in DNA: TGTGCCAGCAGCTTAATGTCTCCGGGGACCGGGGAGCTGTTTTTT. Drawing the rest from reference TRBV7-9 and TRBJ2-2, the complete variable domain is DTGVSQNPRHKITKRGQNVTFRCDPISEHNRLYWYRQTLGQGPEFLTYFQNEAQLEKSRLLSDRFSAERPKGSFSTLEIQRTEQGDSAMYLCASSLMSPGTGELFFGEGSRLTVL.

This clone appeared a single time. The rearrangement joins TRBV28 to TRBJ2-3, with D tentatively TRBD1 (5 bases). The V end was cut by 1 base, the J end by 6 bases, with 14 bases between. The germline V gene has CDR1 MDHEN and CDR2 SYDVKM. The CDR3 loop spans 15 amino acids. DNA for the CDR3: TGTGCCAGCAGTTTATCACAGGTCCTTTCGGATACGCAGTATTTT. Protein product: CASSLSQVLSDTQYF.

The chain employs TRBV19 and TRBJ2-7, with a weak D call TRBD1 (6 bases). Trimming took off 1 base at V and 6 bases at J, with 16 bases between the two ends. The length of the CDR3 is 15 residues. Germline V CDR1 and CDR2: LNHDA, SQIVND (reference sequence). The CDR3 reads CASSIVGTPPGEQYF. In nucleotides, the CDR3 is TGTGCCAGTAGTATAGTTGGGACACCGCCCGGCGAGCAGTACTTC.

DNA for the CDR3: TGTGCCAGTAGTGTGGACAGGCGCCAAGAGACCCAGTACTTC. It encodes CASSVDRRQETQYF. This chain links TRBV19 with TRBJ2-5; TRBD1 matches 7 bases. The CDR3 spans 14 residues. CDR1 is LNHDA, CDR2 SQIVND, per germline (reference sequence). V shed 5 bases and J 1 base; nucleotides not matched to a gene: 4.

V is TRBV7-9 and J is TRBJ2-2; no reliable D call. Germline V CDR1 and CDR2: SEHNR, FQNEAQ (reference sequence). Trimming pared 3 bases from V and 5 bases from J, leaving 16 bases between. The CDR3 runs to 16 residues. For the CDR3, the DNA is TGTGCCAGCAGCTTTCTACGGAGCCTCCAAACCGGGGAGCTGTTTTTT. It specifies CASSFLRSLQTGELFF.

This chain links TRBV5-1 with TRBJ2-5, with 11 bases matching TRBD1. The CDR3 extends over 16 amino acids. The ends lost 2 bases at V and 4 bases at J; junction bases unmatched: 7. Per the germline V gene, CDR1 is SGHRS and CDR2 is YFSETQ. The CDR3 reads CASSLTPGQGGETQYF. CDR3 coding DNA: TGCGCCAGCAGCTTAACACCGGGACAGGGGGGAGAGACCCAGTACTTC.

This clone was seen just once. The V gene is TRBV7-9, the J gene TRBJ1-2; 7 nucleotides agree with TRBD1. Germline trimming cut 2 bases from V and 6 bases from J; bases unmatched to any gene: 12. Germline V gene data show CDR1 as SEHNR and CDR2 as FQNEAQ (reference sequence). The CDR3 contains 16 residues. CDR3 nucleotides: TGTGCCAGCAGCTTATTAACAAAGTGGCAGGGGGATGGCTACACCTTC. This translates into CASSLLTKWQGDGYTF.